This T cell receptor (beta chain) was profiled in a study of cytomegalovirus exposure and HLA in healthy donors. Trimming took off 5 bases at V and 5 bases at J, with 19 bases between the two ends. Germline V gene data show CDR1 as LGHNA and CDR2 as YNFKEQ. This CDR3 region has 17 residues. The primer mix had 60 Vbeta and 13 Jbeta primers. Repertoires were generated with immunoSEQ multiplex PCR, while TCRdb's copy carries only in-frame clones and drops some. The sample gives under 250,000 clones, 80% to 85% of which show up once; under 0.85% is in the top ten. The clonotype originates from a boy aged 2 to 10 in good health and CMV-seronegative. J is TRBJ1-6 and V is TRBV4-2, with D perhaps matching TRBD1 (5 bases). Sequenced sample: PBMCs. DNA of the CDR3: TGTGCCAGCAGCAAGGCAGGGTGGGGTGAACATAATTCACCCCTCCACTTT. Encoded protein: CASSKAGWGEHNSPLHF.